Listed here are 8 T cell receptor beta chains from one sample, sequenced in a study of T cell repertoires in cytomegalovirus infection. TCRdb reprocessed the reads via MiXCR and lists one record per CDR3 protein. The data contain 800,000 to 950,000 distinct CDR3 sequences, about 33% of them singletons. Their antigens remain unidentified. The sequencing used cultured CD8+ T cells from PBMCs, collected from culture after CMV antigen stimulation. These receptors were taken from a human donor in good health (CMV status not recorded). Some clones in this sample may be carry-over from other donors' samples.

This clonotype was observed a handful of times. The chain couples TRBV6-2 or TRBV6-3 to TRBJ1-1; 7 bases fit TRBD1. Losses at the gene ends were 7 bases for V and 11 bases for J; bases not matched to a gene: 16. CDR1 and CDR2 (germline): MNHEY, SVGEGT. This CDR3 has 14 amino acids. The CDR3 reads CASTVQGIAEVAFF. The CDR3 DNA reads TGTGCCAGCACCGTACAGGGGATAGCTGAAGTTGCTTTCTTT.

The rearrangement joins TRBV24-1 to TRBJ2-5, with unresolved D. CDR1 KGHDR and CDR2 SFDVKD come from the germline V gene. V lost 3 bases and J 5 bases, leaving 9 bases between the germline ends. The CDR3 sequence is 13 residues long. The CDR3 coding sequence is TGTGCCACCAGTGATCCCGTATGGGAGACCCAGTACTTC. As protein: CATSDPVWETQYF.

This chain connects TRBV5-8 to TRBJ2-3; D remains ambiguous. V shed 2 bases and J shed 6 bases, with 13 bases lying between them. The germline gives CDR1 SGHTS, CDR2 YDEGEE. This CDR3 is 14 amino acids long. CDR3 sequence: CASSFLLTEDTQYF. CDR3 DNA sequence: TGTGCCAGCAGCTTTCTTCTCACGGAGGATACGCAGTATTTT.

This chain links TRBV7-9 with TRBJ1-1; a weak D match, TRBD1 (6 bases). V shed 1 base and J shed 8 bases, with 11 bases lying between them. This CDR3 region has 13 residues. The germline gives CDR1 SEHNR, CDR2 FQNEAQ (reference sequence). CDR3 bases: TGTGCCAGCAGCTTAGGGACAGTGGTGGAAGCTTTCTTT. Protein product: CASSLGTVVEAFF.

This clonotype was counted a few times. J is TRBJ2-4 and V is TRBV24-1; D uncertain. The CDR3 sequence is 14 residues long. Germline CDR1 is KGHDR and CDR2 is SFDVKD. V dropped 1 base and J dropped 9 bases, with 12 bases sitting between them. This CDR3 is CATSDLVMRCIQYF. CDR3 DNA sequence: TGTGCCACCAGTGATTTAGTGATGAGATGCATTCAGTACTTC.

The V gene is TRBV7-6, the J gene TRBJ1-1; no clear D gene. Trimming took 5 bases from V and 4 from J, leaving 17 bases between them. This CDR3 spans 15 amino acids. Looked up from germline, CDR1 is SGHVS and CDR2 is FNYEAQ. CDR3: CASSGSDRAITEAFF. CDR3 sequence (DNA): TGTGCCAGCAGCGGGTCGGACCGCGCGATCACTGAAGCTTTCTTT.

This clonotype was detected a few times. V usage is TRBV2 and J usage is TRBJ1-4; 7 nucleotides line up with TRBD1. This CDR3 contains 14 residues. Trimming at V came to 2 bases and at J to 7 bases, leaving 4 bases not matched to a gene. Germline V lookup: CDR1 SNHLY, CDR2 FYNNEI. CDR3 residues: CASSEWTGGEKLFF. CDR3 in DNA: TGTGCCAGCAGTGAATGGACAGGAGGTGAAAAACTGTTTTTT.

The rearrangement links TRBV7-6 to TRBJ1-2; perhaps TRBD1 as D (5 bases). The CDR3 is made up of 12 amino acids. CDR1 is SGHVS and CDR2 is FNYEAQ in the germline V gene. CDR3 loop: CGAPGLSYGYTF. CDR3 nucleotides: TGTGGCGCCCCGGGGCTTTCCTATGGCTACACCTTC.